Listed below are T cell receptor beta chains from one sample, sequenced in a study of neurological immune-mediated disorders. One entry per CDR3 protein results from TCRdb running MiXCR on the 5' RACE reads. The table shows about 21,000 distinct CDR3 sequences, with around 16% occurring only once. Sequencing used CD8+ T cells from blood. Receptor source: a woman under 30 with multiple sclerosis. The conserved cysteine and the conserved F or W are not part of the CDR3 here.

v_gene: TRBV6-4; j_gene: TRBJ2-1; CDR3aa: ASSDGGAYNEQF
v_gene: TRBV7-9; j_gene: TRBJ1-2; CDR3aa: ASSDGTSGLNYGYT
v_gene: TRBV7-2; j_gene: TRBJ1-1; CDR3aa: ASSLLSFNTEAF
v_gene: TRBV20-1; j_gene: TRBJ2-7; CDR3aa: SAREGSSYEQY
v_gene: TRBV15; j_gene: TRBJ2-1; CDR3aa: ATSRDRQGRVNEQF
v_gene: TRBV9; j_gene: TRBJ1-2; CDR3aa: ASSEGQGLGYT
v_gene: TRBV4-1; j_gene: TRBJ2-1; CDR3aa: ASSPSPGQRYNEQF
v_gene: TRBV6-5; j_gene: TRBJ1-6; CDR3aa: ASSYSGGPGSPLH
v_gene: TRBV12-3/TRBV12-4; j_gene: TRBJ2-4; CDR3aa: ASSFGTSGEGPKDIQY
v_gene: TRBV5-1; j_gene: TRBJ2-5; CDR3aa: ASSLEHQETQY
v_gene: TRBV13; j_gene: TRBJ2-5; CDR3aa: ASSSNVAEFQETQY
v_gene: TRBV27; j_gene: TRBJ2-2; CDR3aa: ASSLDRAVTGELF
v_gene: TRBV12-3/TRBV12-4; j_gene: TRBJ1-5; CDR3aa: ASTLGFQQPQH
v_gene: TRBV10-1; j_gene: TRBJ2-3; CDR3aa: ASSTDRDRTDTQY
v_gene: TRBV5-1; j_gene: TRBJ1-1; CDR3aa: ASSLLGRGEAF
v_gene: TRBV29-1; j_gene: TRBJ1-2; CDR3aa: SVPLRTGPPTNYGYT
v_gene: TRBV10-3; j_gene: TRBJ2-1; CDR3aa: AISGFGQTVYNEQF
v_gene: TRBV24-1; j_gene: TRBJ2-3; CDR3aa: ATSDFLGNPGLAPDTQY
v_gene: TRBV14; j_gene: TRBJ2-3; CDR3aa: ASSHGLAGESSTDTQY
v_gene: TRBV15; j_gene: TRBJ2-3; CDR3aa: ATSRTELGYGDYTDTQY
v_gene: TRBV30; j_gene: TRBJ2-7; CDR3aa: AWSSGDRGHEQY
v_gene: TRBV18; j_gene: TRBJ1-5; CDR3aa: ASSPPGTDNQPQH
v_gene: TRBV7-2; j_gene: TRBJ2-7; CDR3aa: ASSSREGARGEQY
v_gene: TRBV12-3/TRBV12-4; j_gene: TRBJ1-1; CDR3aa: ASSSPGQGPVEAF
v_gene: TRBV20-1; j_gene: TRBJ1-1; CDR3aa: SARASVGTGSDTEAF
v_gene: TRBV6-5; j_gene: TRBJ2-2; CDR3aa: ASSYRLMPPNEANTGELF
v_gene: TRBV5-1; j_gene: TRBJ1-1; CDR3aa: ASSGGRLNTEAF
v_gene: TRBV2; j_gene: TRBJ2-7; CDR3aa: ASSAGGITYEQY
v_gene: TRBV28; j_gene: TRBJ1-6; CDR3aa: ASSPGLAFPRSSPLH
v_gene: TRBV29-1; j_gene: TRBJ1-1; CDR3aa: SVPGQGTIAF
v_gene: TRBV5-4; j_gene: TRBJ1-4; CDR3aa: ASSYELEKLF
v_gene: TRBV25-1; j_gene: TRBJ2-3; CDR3aa: ASVEGGDPDTQY
v_gene: TRBV5-1; j_gene: TRBJ2-7; CDR3aa: ASSPWDSSYEQY
v_gene: TRBV10-3; j_gene: TRBJ2-6; CDR3aa: AISEIDSRGANVLT
v_gene: TRBV15; j_gene: TRBJ2-2; CDR3aa: ATREYGLAIPNTGELF
v_gene: TRBV20-1; j_gene: TRBJ1-2; CDR3aa: SATTENYGYT
v_gene: TRBV20-1; j_gene: TRBJ2-3; CDR3aa: SASGRLAGASTDTQY
v_gene: TRBV7-9; j_gene: TRBJ2-2; CDR3aa: ASSPRLAGNTGELF
v_gene: TRBV7-8; j_gene: TRBJ2-3; CDR3aa: ASSFPQIRDRGVTDTQY
v_gene: TRBV11-2; j_gene: TRBJ1-6; CDR3aa: ASSFSRRDSPLH
v_gene: TRBV27; j_gene: TRBJ2-1; CDR3aa: ASSLQLAGARNEQF
v_gene: TRBV20-1; j_gene: TRBJ1-1; CDR3aa: SAEGWGARAEAF
v_gene: TRBV28; j_gene: TRBJ1-1; CDR3aa: ASSLGARTEAF
v_gene: TRBV5-1; j_gene: TRBJ2-3; CDR3aa: ASEPTVSTDTQY
v_gene: TRBV7-8; j_gene: TRBJ2-7; CDR3aa: ASSLAGATYEQY
v_gene: TRBV29-1; j_gene: TRBJ2-7; CDR3aa: SVASGATYEQY
v_gene: TRBV28; j_gene: TRBJ2-1; CDR3aa: ASSTNRGPSPYNEQF
v_gene: TRBV20-1; j_gene: TRBJ1-1; CDR3aa: SATGGTEAF
v_gene: TRBV20-1; j_gene: TRBJ1-5; CDR3aa: SASRTGVANQPQH
v_gene: TRBV7-2; j_gene: TRBJ2-4; CDR3aa: ASSVEDREKNIQY
v_gene: TRBV6-2/TRBV6-3; j_gene: TRBJ1-5; CDR3aa: ASSPTGAGQPQH
v_gene: TRBV5-1; j_gene: TRBJ2-1; CDR3aa: ASSTLAGIYNEQF
v_gene: TRBV20-1; j_gene: TRBJ1-5; CDR3aa: SARNSNQPQH
v_gene: TRBV5-1; j_gene: TRBJ2-5; CDR3aa: ASSSPPGLAVQETQY
v_gene: TRBV5-1; j_gene: TRBJ2-2; CDR3aa: ASSKRTGGSTGELF
v_gene: TRBV6-5; j_gene: TRBJ2-5; CDR3aa: ASSSRSGLQETQY
v_gene: TRBV7-9; j_gene: TRBJ1-2; CDR3aa: ASSSRYGYT